A selection of T cell receptor beta chains follows, all from one sample in a study of control samples from healthy donors and cancer patients. TCRdb's copy holds only in-frame clones and misses some; the assay was immunoSEQ multiplex PCR. The repertoire holds 80,000 or so clones, 94% seen once, with more than 5.5% in the top ten. What was sequenced was blood. Every receptor here comes from a woman aged 40 to 50 in good health. Each CDR3 is given with its conserved first and last residue. D genes are given only for firm matches. Clone size is given for some rows only: seen once, a few or many times, or a class if the clone is expanded.

D: TRBD1; V: TRBV3-1/TRBV3-2; J: TRBJ2-4; size: NA; DNA: TGTGCCAGCAGCCTTCGGACAGGGAAGGACATTCAGTACTTC; CDR3: CASSLRTGKDIQYF
D: TRBD1; V: TRBV28; J: TRBJ2-5; size: NA; DNA: TGTGCCAGCAGTCCCTCCGGGACAGGGGGGGAAGAGACCCAGTACTTC; CDR3: CASSPSGTGGEETQYF
D: TRBD1; V: TRBV19; J: TRBJ2-1; size: NA; DNA: TGTGCCAGTAGTACCCAAACAGGGGCCAACAATGAGCAGTTCTTC; CDR3: CASSTQTGANNEQFF
D: NA; V: TRBV2; J: TRBJ2-7; size: once; DNA: TGTGCCAGCAGTGGACGGGGGCCCTACGAGCAGTACTTC; CDR3: CASSGRGPYEQYF
D: TRBD2; V: TRBV2; J: TRBJ2-5; size: NA; DNA: TGTGCCAGCAGTTCACTAGCGGGAGGGGGAGAGACCCAGTACTTC; CDR3: CASSSLAGGGETQYF
D: TRBD2; V: TRBV5-6; J: TRBJ2-7; size: NA; DNA: TGTGCCAGCAGCTTGGCAAAACTAGCGGGAGGAGGGTACGAGCAGTACTTC; CDR3: CASSLAKLAGGGYEQYF
D: TRBD1; V: TRBV6-5; J: TRBJ1-3; size: NA; DNA: TGTGCCAGCAGTTACTCAAACAGGGGGCTTGGAAACACCATATATTTT; CDR3: CASSYSNRGLGNTIYF
D: NA; V: TRBV18; J: TRBJ1-1; size: NA; DNA: TGTGCCAGCTCACCATTAGTTCCGGGGGGCCAACCCAACACTGAAGCTTTCTTT; CDR3: CASSPLVPGGQPNTEAFF
D: NA; V: TRBV28; J: TRBJ1-4; size: NA; DNA: TGTGCCAGCAGTTCAATAGGCGGGGGATCGGGTGAAAAACTGTTTTTT; CDR3: CASSSIGGGSGEKLFF
D: NA; V: TRBV18; J: TRBJ1-1; size: NA; DNA: TGTGCCAGCTCGATTAGATTGCTGAACACTGAAGCTTTCTTT; CDR3: CASSIRLLNTEAFF
D: NA; V: TRBV5-4; J: TRBJ1-2; size: NA; DNA: TGTGCCAGCAGCCCAGGGATCTCTAACTATGGCTACACCTTC; CDR3: CASSPGISNYGYTF
D: NA; V: TRBV18; J: TRBJ1-6; size: NA; DNA: TGTGCCAGCTCACCTCCGCAGGAGAATTCACCCCTCCACTTT; CDR3: CASSPPQENSPLHF
D: NA; V: TRBV21-1; J: TRBJ1-2; size: once; DNA: TGTGCCAGCAGCAAAGGGGGGTGGGCCGGGGGCTACACCTTC; CDR3: CASSKGGWAGGYTF
D: NA; V: TRBV30; J: TRBJ1-6; size: NA; DNA: TGTGCCTGGAGTGTACGGTGGTCCTATAATTCACCCCTCCACTTT; CDR3: CAWSVRWSYNSPLHF
D: TRBD1; V: TRBV5-6; J: TRBJ2-1; size: NA; DNA: TGTGCCAGCAGCGGGGACAGTCGAGGCGAGCAGTTCTTC; CDR3: CASSGDSRGEQFF
D: NA; V: TRBV11-1; J: TRBJ1-6; size: once; DNA: TGTGCCAGCAGCTTGGTGACAGATTCACCCCTCCACTTT; CDR3: CASSLVTDSPLHF
D: NA; V: TRBV5-1; J: TRBJ2-3; size: NA; DNA: TGCGCCAGCAGCTTCCAGGGGTCAGGCACAGATACGCAGTATTTT; CDR3: CASSFQGSGTDTQYF
D: TRBD2; V: TRBV4-2; J: TRBJ2-3; size: NA; DNA: TGTGCCAGCAGCCTTACTAGCGGCACAGATACGCAGTATTTT; CDR3: CASSLTSGTDTQYF
D: NA; V: TRBV12-3/TRBV12-4; J: TRBJ1-5; size: NA; DNA: TGTGCCAGCAGTCCAGGTAGCAATCAGCCCCAGCATTTT; CDR3: CASSPGSNQPQHF
D: NA; V: TRBV4-2; J: TRBJ1-3; size: NA; DNA: TGTGCCAGCAGCCAAGACGCGGGAACTGGAAACACCATATATTTT; CDR3: CASSQDAGTGNTIYF
D: NA; V: TRBV27; J: TRBJ2-6; size: NA; DNA: TGTGCCAGCAGTTTAATCTTGGCTGCGGGTGGGGCCAACGTCCTGACTTTC; CDR3: CASSLILAAGGANVLTF
D: NA; V: TRBV27; J: TRBJ2-2; size: NA; DNA: TGTGCCAGCAGAATCGCCGGGACCGGGGAGCTGTTTTTT; CDR3: CASRIAGTGELFF
D: NA; V: TRBV15; J: TRBJ1-5; size: NA; DNA: TGTGCCACCAGCAGAGATCGCCTTAGCAATCAGCCCCAGCATTTT; CDR3: CATSRDRLSNQPQHF
D: NA; V: TRBV19; J: TRBJ1-1; size: NA; DNA: TGTGCCAGCTTACAGGGTTACACTGAAGCTTTCTTT; CDR3: CASLQGYTEAFF
D: NA; V: TRBV5-1; J: TRBJ1-4; size: NA; DNA: TGCGCCAGCAAATTCGATCTCGCAACTAATGAAAAACTGTTTTTT; CDR3: CASKFDLATNEKLFF
D: NA; V: TRBV9; J: TRBJ1-1; size: NA; DNA: TGTGCCAGCAGCGTAGATTACCTGAACACTGAAGCTTTCTTT; CDR3: CASSVDYLNTEAFF
D: NA; V: TRBV28; J: TRBJ1-1; size: NA; DNA: TGTGCCAGCATCGAGAACACTGAAGCTTTCTTT; CDR3: CASIENTEAFF
D: NA; V: TRBV18; J: TRBJ1-6; size: once; DNA: TGTGCCAGCTCACCACTTGCGGTGAGCTCCTATAATTCACCCCTCCACTTT; CDR3: CASSPLAVSSYNSPLHF
D: NA; V: TRBV4-1; J: TRBJ2-7; size: NA; DNA: TGCGCCAGCAGCCGAGACCGATACGAGCAGTACTTC; CDR3: CASSRDRYEQYF
D: TRBD2; V: TRBV3-1/TRBV3-2; J: TRBJ2-4; size: NA; DNA: TGTGCCAGCAGCTCCGAGCGGGACCTAGCCAAAAACATTCAGTACTTC; CDR3: CASSSERDLAKNIQYF
D: NA; V: TRBV28; J: TRBJ1-2; size: NA; DNA: TGTGCCAGCACTCGACAGGACCCCAACTATGGCTACACCTTC; CDR3: CASTRQDPNYGYTF
D: NA; V: TRBV10-3; J: TRBJ1-1; size: NA; DNA: TGTGCCATCAGTGAGTCGATATATAACACTGAAGCTTTCTTT; CDR3: CAISESIYNTEAFF
D: TRBD1; V: TRBV7-9; J: TRBJ1-1; size: NA; DNA: TGTGCCAGCAGCTCGTACAGGGGTTCCTATGGCGTGGGCACTGAAGCTTTCTTT; CDR3: CASSSYRGSYGVGTEAFF
D: TRBD1; V: TRBV6-5; J: TRBJ1-1; size: NA; DNA: TGTGCCAGCAGTTTCCGGGACAGGAGATTTGAAGCTTTCTTT; CDR3: CASSFRDRRFEAFF
D: NA; V: TRBV20-1; J: TRBJ1-1; size: once; DNA: TGCAGTGCTAGATTAGTCACTGAAGCTTTCTTT; CDR3: CSARLVTEAFF
D: NA; V: TRBV3-1/TRBV3-2; J: TRBJ2-1; size: NA; DNA: TGTGCCAGCAGCCAAGCGATTGCCTACAATGAGCAGTTCTTC; CDR3: CASSQAIAYNEQFF
D: NA; V: TRBV30; J: TRBJ1-5; size: NA; DNA: TGTGCCTGGGGGATAGGAGGGCTGAGCAATCAGCCCCAGCATTTT; CDR3: CAWGIGGLSNQPQHF
D: NA; V: TRBV21-1; J: TRBJ2-1; size: NA; DNA: TGTGCCAGCAGCAAAGCTATACGGAACAGATGGGGATGCAATGAGCAGTTCTTC; CDR3: CASSKAIRNRWGCNEQFF
D: TRBD1; V: TRBV5-1; J: TRBJ1-3; size: NA; DNA: TGCGCCAGCAGCCCGAGTCAGACAGGGGAAGCTGGAAACACCATATATTTT; CDR3: CASSPSQTGEAGNTIYF
D: TRBD1; V: TRBV6-5; J: TRBJ1-4; size: NA; DNA: TGTGCCAGCAGAGCAGGGGGGGGAGATGAAAAACTGTTTTTT; CDR3: CASRAGGGDEKLFF
D: NA; V: TRBV5-1; J: TRBJ1-1; size: NA; DNA: TGCGCCAGCAGCTTGCCGGGTCCCGCGGCTTTCTTT; CDR3: CASSLPGPAAFF
D: TRBD2; V: TRBV4-3; J: TRBJ2-7; size: NA; DNA: TGCGCCAGCAGCCAAGTCGCGGGAGTCCACACAACCTACGAGCAGTACTTC; CDR3: CASSQVAGVHTTYEQYF
D: TRBD1; V: TRBV6-1; J: TRBJ1-5; size: NA; DNA: TGTGCCAGCAGTGATTTTGCGGGACAGGGAAATCAGCCCCAGCATTTT; CDR3: CASSDFAGQGNQPQHF
D: NA; V: TRBV5-6; J: TRBJ2-3; size: NA; DNA: TGTGCCAGCAGCTTCGGATCTCGCACAGATACGCAGTATTTT; CDR3: CASSFGSRTDTQYF
D: TRBD2; V: TRBV3-1/TRBV3-2; J: TRBJ2-2; size: NA; DNA: TGTGCCAGCAGCCAAGTGACTAGCATGTCCACCGGGGAGCTGTTTTTT; CDR3: CASSQVTSMSTGELFF